This T cell receptor (beta chain) comes out of a study of radiation and T cells in renal cell carcinoma. Time point of the sample: blood 2 weeks post-SBRT. Indicated treatment: 15 Gy SBRT to primary tumor, nephrectomy 4 weeks later. Blood was sampled at baseline, 2 weeks and 4 weeks after SBRT. The tumor was a clear cell renal cell carcinoma. Libraries were prepared by immunoSEQ multiplex PCR; TCRdb keeps only in-frame clonotypes and omits some of them. Among fewer than 55,000 clones listed, 80% were seen once. V shed 4 bases and J shed 2 bases, with 6 bases lying between them. Germline-derived CDR1 and CDR2 are MNHNS and SASEGT. There are 12 residues in the CDR3.

This clonotype was sampled from a woman aged 70-85 years with renal cell carcinoma. The input for sequencing was blood, taken from a patient whose treatment included radiotherapy and nephrectomy. V is TRBV6-1 and J is TRBJ2-7, with D hard to call. For the CDR3, the DNA is TGTGCCAGCAGTGTGTCGACCTACGAGCAGTACTTC. Amino acids: CASSVSTYEQYF.